The 31 T cell receptor beta chains listed next were all sequenced from one sample in a study of T cells in Graves' hyperthyroidism and ophthalmopathy. TCR beta CDR3 region amplification was performed from RNA transcripts. HTBI primers were the set used in a first-round RT-PCR of the TCR CDR3. TCRdb analysed the multiplex PCR reads with MiXCR anew, one entry per CDR3 protein. The sample shows hundreds of thousands of distinct CDR3 sequences, 38% of them seen only once. The sequenced sample was blood. The source is a man between 18 and 29 years old with Graves' hyperthyroidism.

This clonotype has more than one count but fewer than ten. The rearrangement uses TRBV5-4 and TRBJ2-7; TRBD1 matches 9 bases. CDR3 length: 14 residues. In germline, CDR1 is SGHNT, CDR2 YYREEE (reference sequence). After removal of 5 bases from V and 6 bases from J, the junction contained 9 bases not matched to a gene. CDR3 in amino acids: CASRQDRGSSEQYF. Here the CDR3 DNA reads TGTGCCAGCAGACAAGACAGGGGGAGTTCCGAGCAGTACTTC.

The V call is TRBV14, the J call TRBJ1-6; possible D gene TRBD1, 5 bases. The germline V and J ends were trimmed by 6 bases and 9 bases, with 12 bases remaining between them. Germline V gene lookup returns CDR1 SGHDN and CDR2 FVKESK. The CDR3 runs to 13 residues. This CDR3 is CASSLGVRSPLHF. The CDR3 DNA follows: TGTGCCAGCAGTTTGGGGGTCCGTTCACCCCTCCACTTT.

This chain links TRBV2 with TRBJ1-4, with TRBD1 identical over 7 bases. The CDR3 sequence is 15 residues long. Germline lookup yields CDR1 SNHLY and CDR2 FYNNEI. Trimming at V came to 7 bases and at J to 1 base, leaving 6 bases not matched to a gene. The CDR3 DNA follows: TGTGCCAGCACTATATCAGGGGGAACTAATGAAAAACTGTTTTTT. It specifies CASTISGGTNEKLFF. The complete variable domain, with remaining parts taken from reference TRBV2 and TRBJ1-4, reads EPEVTQTPSHQVTQMGQEVILRCVPISNHLYFYWYRQILGQKVEFLVSFYNNEISEKSEIFDDQFSVERPDGSNFTLKIRSTKLEDSAMYFCASTISGGTNEKLFFGSGTQLSVL.

Notes on this clonotype: A much larger clone is a single base away; this may be a read error. The genes are TRBV5-1 and TRBJ1-1; a possible D gene is TRBD1 (5 bases). The germline V gene has CDR1 SGHRS and CDR2 YFSETQ. This CDR3 has 12 amino acids. This CDR3 reads CASGDGNTEASF. CDR3 bases: TGCGCCAGCGGGGACGGGAACACTGAAGCTTCCTTT. Variable domain in full (rest from reference TRBV5-1 and TRBJ1-1): KAGVTQTPRYLIKTRGQQVTLSCSPISGHRSVSWYQQTPGQGLQFLFEYFSETQRNKGNFPGRFSGRQFSNSRSEMNVSTLELGDSALYLCASGDGNTEASFGQGTRLTVV.

This clonotype was counted at least ten times. The V call is TRBV25-1, the J call TRBJ1-6; D is uncertain. The CDR3 loop spans 13 amino acids. The germline V and J ends were trimmed by 6 bases and 4 bases, with 7 bases remaining between them. The germline V gene encodes CDR1 MGHDK and CDR2 SYGVNS. The CDR3 protein is CASRAGYNSPLHF. Here the CDR3 DNA reads TGTGCCAGCAGGGCAGGATATAATTCACCCCTCCACTTT.

This clonotype appeared many times. V is TRBV7-9 and J is TRBJ1-5; 7 bases are a match to TRBD1. CDR3 length: 14 amino acids. V dropped 6 bases and J dropped 9; count of bases not matched to a gene: 11. CDR1 and CDR2 from the germline V gene are SEHNR and FQNEAQ (reference sequence). CDR3 region: CASSFGQAPGPQHF. CDR3 bases: TGTGCCAGCAGTTTCGGACAGGCCCCGGGGCCCCAGCATTTT.

The chain couples TRBV7-9 to TRBJ1-5; 8 bases are shared with TRBD1. The CDR3 contains 16 residues. The germline V gene has CDR1 SEHNR and CDR2 FQNEAQ (reference sequence). V was clipped by 4 bases and J by 0 bases; unmatched bases: 5. The CDR3 sequence: CASSSNTGGSNQPQHF. CDR3 nucleotide sequence: TGTGCCAGCAGCTCAAACACAGGGGGTAGCAATCAGCCCCAGCATTTT.

With regard to this clonotype: Its ends do not fully match the called genes, so a read error is possible. The chain uses TRBV19 and TRBJ2-7; D perhaps matches TRBD2 (5 bases). The CDR3 contains 15 residues. The V gene's germline CDR1 is LNHDA and CDR2 SQIVND (reference sequence). This CDR3 reads CASKGVSPSGFERYF. In nucleotides, the CDR3 is TGTGCCAGTAAGGGAGTGAGCCCCTCGGGTTTCGAGCGGTACTTC. The whole variable domain, remainder taken from reference TRBV19 and TRBJ2-7, is DGGITQSPKYLFRKEGQNVTLSCEQNLNHDAMYWYRQDPGQGLRLIYYSQIVNDFQKGDIAEGYSVSREKKESFPLTVTSAQKNPTAFYLCASKGVSPSGFERYFGPGTRLTVT.

V and J are TRBV14 and TRBJ2-7, with D perhaps TRBD2 (5 bases). This CDR3 has 13 amino acids. V lost 1 base and J 6 bases, leaving 10 bases between the germline ends. The germline CDR1 and CDR2 sequences are SGHDN and FVKESK. The CDR3 reads CASSQGAAAEQYF. In nucleotides, the CDR3 is TGTGCCAGCAGCCAAGGGGCAGCGGCCGAGCAGTACTTC.

The chain has TRBV7-2 and TRBJ2-7; 9 bases are a match to TRBD2. V lost 3 bases to trimming and J lost 6 bases; unmatched junction nucleotides: 6. Germline values: CDR1 SGHTA, CDR2 FQGNSA. This CDR3 is built from 14 residues. CDR3 in DNA: TGTGCCAGCAGCTTTAGCGGGAGAGGGGCCGAGCAGTACTTC. It codes for CASSFSGRGAEQYF.

This chain connects TRBV19 to TRBJ2-2; D gene unclear. The V end was cut by 0 bases, the J end by 7 bases, with 6 bases between. In germline, CDR1 is LNHDA, CDR2 SQIVND (reference sequence). CDR3 length: 13 amino acids. CDR3 DNA: TGTGCCAGTAGTATAGAAGAGCGCGGGGAGCTGTTTTTT. The encoded protein is CASSIEERGELFF.

This clonotype appeared a few times. The V and J genes are TRBV20-1 and TRBJ2-7; 7 bases agree with TRBD1. Trimming took 6 bases from V and 0 from J; bases not matched to a gene: 11. CDR1 is DFQATT, CDR2 SNEGSKA, per germline (reference sequence). The CDR3 loop spans 15 amino acids. CDR3 nucleotide sequence: TGCAGTGCGCAGACCGGGACAGTCAGCTCCTACGAGCAGTACTTC. This encodes CSAQTGTVSSYEQYF.

In the case of this clonotype: The limits of the CDR3 on the DNA are not certain, so only TCRdb's listed CDR3 is given. The genes are TRBV10-3 and TRBJ1-4. The CDR3 is 18 residues long, ends included. Germline V gene sequence: CDR1 ENHRY, CDR2 SYGVKD. The CDR3 region is CAISEFAGVRKHKKNCFF.

As concerns this clonotype: This may be a read error: a much more frequent sequence differs by one nucleotide. V and J are TRBV15 and TRBJ1-5; D ambiguous. This CDR3 contains 15 residues. V lost 5 bases to trimming and J lost 4 bases, with 15 bases between them. The V gene's germline CDR1 is LNHNV and CDR2 YYDKDF (reference sequence). This chain's CDR3 is CATSWTHGVNQPQHF. The CDR3 coding sequence is TGTGCCACCAGCTGGACTCACGGGGTAAATCAGCCCCAGCATTTT.

This clonotype was detected a few times. The J gene is TRBJ2-5, the V gene TRBV20-1; weak D call: TRBD1 (6 bases). The CDR3 contains 14 residues. Trimming shortened V by 1 base and J by 4 bases, and 13 bases separated the two germline ends. Germline V gene sequence: CDR1 DFQATT, CDR2 SNEGSKA (reference sequence). The CDR3 sequence: CSARGTDRRETQYF. CDR3 DNA sequence: TGCAGTGCTAGAGGGACCGACAGGCGAGAGACCCAGTACTTC.

The rearrangement uses TRBV2 and TRBJ2-7; 11 bases are a match to TRBD2. CDR3 size: 16 residues. Trimming removed 7 bases from V and 2 bases from J; junction bases left unmatched: 10. The germline V gene encodes CDR1 SNHLY and CDR2 FYNNEI. CDR3 in amino acids: CASMFPGLAETYEQYF. The CDR3 nucleotides are TGTGCCAGCATGTTCCCGGGACTAGCGGAGACCTACGAGCAGTACTTC.

This chain links TRBV12-3 or TRBV12-4 with TRBJ1-1; no reliable D call. The CDR3 runs 15 residues. The V end lost 4 bases, the J end lost 0 bases, and 12 bases lay between the germline ends. CDR3 DNA sequence: TGTGCCAGCAGTTCTTACACGGAAATGAACACTGAAGCTTTCTTT. It is translated as CASSSYTEMNTEAFF.

The V and J genes are TRBV7-9 and TRBJ2-2; TRBD2 is a possible D gene (5 bases). V lost 5 bases and J lost 3, with 19 bases in between. This CDR3 has 17 residues. Germline V CDR1 and CDR2: SEHNR, FQNEAQ (reference sequence). CDR3 in amino acids: CASSQDGSRAHTGELFF. The DNA of the CDR3 is TGTGCCAGCAGCCAAGATGGGAGTAGGGCTCACACCGGGGAGCTGTTTTTT. The entire variable domain, with the rest obtained from reference TRBV7-9 and TRBJ2-2, is as follows: DTGVSQNPRHKITKRGQNVTFRCDPISEHNRLYWYRQTLGQGPEFLTYFQNEAQLEKSRLLSDRFSAERPKGSFSTLEIQRTEQGDSAMYLCASSQDGSRAHTGELFFGEGSRLTVL.

A few counts support this clonotype. The chain joins TRBV5-6 to TRBJ2-7, with 9 bases identical to TRBD1. Trimming at V came to 4 bases and at J to 2 bases, leaving 10 bases not matched to a gene. CDR3 length: 16 residues. From germline, CDR1 is SGHDT and CDR2 YYEEEE. DNA for the CDR3: TGTGCCAGCAGCCGAGATCCGGGACAGGGAACCTACGAGCAGTACTTC. It codes for CASSRDPGQGTYEQYF.

This clonotype was recorded many times. This rearrangement joins TRBV24-1 to TRBJ1-1; D unclear. V was trimmed by 0 bases and J by 11 bases, leaving 9 bases between them. The CDR3 is 12 amino acids. Germline loops: CDR1 KGHDR, CDR2 SFDVKD. CDR3: CATSDLEGWAFF. The CDR3 DNA is TGTGCCACCAGTGATTTGGAGGGTTGGGCTTTCTTT.

The CDR3 DNA sequence: TGTGCCAGCAGCCAGGGCCAAGGCGAGGAGGAGCAGTACTTC. As protein: CASSQGQGEEEQYF. J is TRBJ2-7 and V is TRBV3-1; no definite D call. The ends were cut back, 3 bases at V and 7 bases at J, with 16 bases in the middle. Per the germline V gene, CDR1 is LGHDT and CDR2 is YNNKEL (reference sequence). The CDR3 is 14 amino acids.

V usage is TRBV7-9 and J usage is TRBJ1-2, with a weak D call TRBD1 (5 bases). The germline V and J ends were trimmed by 7 bases and 6 bases, with 15 bases remaining between them. The germline gives CDR1 SEHNR, CDR2 FQNEAQ (reference sequence). This CDR3 contains 13 residues. CDR3 sequence reads: CASTWGENHGYTF. CDR3 nucleotide sequence: TGTGCCAGCACCTGGGGGGAAAATCATGGCTACACCTTC.

The rearrangement joins TRBV4-1 to TRBJ2-2; the D is unclear. CDR3 length: 15 amino acids. Germline assignment: CDR1 MGHRA and CDR2 YSYEKL. V lost 0 bases, J lost 6 bases, and 11 bases lay in between. CDR3 sequence reads: CASSQDRSSSGELFF. The CDR3 DNA is TGCGCCAGCAGCCAAGATCGGTCCTCTTCCGGGGAGCTGTTTTTT.

The chain couples TRBV6-5 to TRBJ1-5; D unresolved. CDR1 is MNHEY, CDR2 SVGAGI, per germline. The V end was cut by 5 bases, the J end by 7 bases, with 18 bases between. The CDR3 extends over 15 amino acids. Written as DNA, the CDR3 is TGTGCCAGCAGTAGTTCCGGAACCCGCCGACAGCCCCAGCATTTT. Its translation is CASSSSGTRRQPQHF.

As concerns this clonotype: The germline gene is not matched at one end of the junction; a read error may be the cause. The V gene is TRBV11-2, the J gene TRBJ1-1; D gene uncertain. Germline-derived CDR1 and CDR2 are SGHAT and FQNNGV. The length of the CDR3 is 14 residues. CDR3 loop: CASSQNTLNTEAFF. DNA of the CDR3: TGCGCCAGCAGCCAAAACACCTTGAACACTGAAGCTTTCTTT.

For this clonotype: An end of the junction differs from the germline gene, which may be a read error. The rearrangement uses TRBV9 and TRBJ2-7; D is unresolved. Germline V gene sequence: CDR1 SGDLS, CDR2 YYNGEE. The CDR3 is 12 residues long. CDR3 in DNA: TGTGCCAGCAGCGGGACCGCGTACGGGCAGTACTTC. Translated, it gives CASSGTAYGQYF.

Remarks on this clonotype: This may arise from a read error, as a much more abundant clone is one base away. The CDR3 bases are TGTGCCAGCAGCTTAATGGCCTCTGGAAACACCATATATTTT. Residues: CASSLMASGNTIYF. The V gene is TRBV7-9, the J gene TRBJ1-3; D unclear. The CDR3 is 14 residues long. Germline assignment: CDR1 SEHNR and CDR2 FQNEAQ (reference sequence). V gave up 2 bases and J gave up 0 bases, with 5 bases separating them. The variable domain in full, completed from reference TRBV7-9 and TRBJ1-3, reads DTGVSQNPRHKITKRGQNVTFRCDPISEHNRLYWYRQTLGQGPEFLTYFQNEAQLEKSRLLSDRFSAERPKGSFSTLEIQRTEQGDSAMYLCASSLMASGNTIYFGEGSWLTVV.

This clonotype was seen at least ten times. The chain recombines TRBV2 with TRBJ2-7, with D unclear. Trimming removed 4 bases from V and 7 bases from J, with 11 bases in between. Germline V gives CDR1 SNHLY, CDR2 FYNNEI. CDR3 size: 12 residues. The CDR3 bases are TGTGCCAGCAGTGGACCGGCCCAAGAGCAGTACTTC. Translated: CASSGPAQEQYF.

This clonotype has more than one count but fewer than ten. J is TRBJ1-2 and V is TRBV6-5; a possible D gene is TRBD1 (6 bases). Trimming took 7 bases from V and 4 from J, leaving 16 bases between them. This CDR3 has 14 amino acids. Germline CDR1 reads MNHEY; CDR2 reads SVGAGI. DNA for the CDR3: TGTGCCAGCAAAGTCAGGGGCGCCCGCTATGGCTACACCTTC. Amino acid sequence: CASKVRGARYGYTF.

The sample holds a few counts of this clonotype. The chain is built from TRBV2 and TRBJ2-7; D is unclear. The CDR3 runs 13 residues. Deletions cut 5 bases from V and 3 bases from J, with 11 bases between. Germline CDR1 SNHLY, CDR2 FYNNEI. The DNA of the CDR3 is TGTGCCAGCAGTCCCCCGGTTAGCTACGAGCAGTACTTC. This encodes CASSPPVSYEQYF.

This clonotype showed up many times. The chain couples TRBV7-9 to TRBJ1-4; D unclear. Germline V gene lookup returns CDR1 SEHNR and CDR2 FQNEAQ (reference sequence). V gave up 4 bases and J gave up 0 bases, with 6 bases separating them. The CDR3 runs 14 residues. The DNA for the CDR3 is TGTGCCAGCAGCTCTCAAACAACTAATGAAAAACTGTTTTTT. Encoded protein: CASSSQTTNEKLFF.